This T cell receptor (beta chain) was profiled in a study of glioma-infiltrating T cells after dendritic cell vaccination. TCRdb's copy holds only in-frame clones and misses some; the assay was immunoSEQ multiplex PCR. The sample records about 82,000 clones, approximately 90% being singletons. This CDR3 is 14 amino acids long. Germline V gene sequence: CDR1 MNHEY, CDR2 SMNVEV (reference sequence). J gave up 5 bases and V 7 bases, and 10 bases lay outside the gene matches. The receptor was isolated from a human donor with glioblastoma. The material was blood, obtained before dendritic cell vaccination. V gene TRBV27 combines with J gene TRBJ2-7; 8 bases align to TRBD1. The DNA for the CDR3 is TGTGCCAGCACCAAATGGGCAGGGGGCCACGAGCAGTACTTC. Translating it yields CASTKWAGGHEQYF.